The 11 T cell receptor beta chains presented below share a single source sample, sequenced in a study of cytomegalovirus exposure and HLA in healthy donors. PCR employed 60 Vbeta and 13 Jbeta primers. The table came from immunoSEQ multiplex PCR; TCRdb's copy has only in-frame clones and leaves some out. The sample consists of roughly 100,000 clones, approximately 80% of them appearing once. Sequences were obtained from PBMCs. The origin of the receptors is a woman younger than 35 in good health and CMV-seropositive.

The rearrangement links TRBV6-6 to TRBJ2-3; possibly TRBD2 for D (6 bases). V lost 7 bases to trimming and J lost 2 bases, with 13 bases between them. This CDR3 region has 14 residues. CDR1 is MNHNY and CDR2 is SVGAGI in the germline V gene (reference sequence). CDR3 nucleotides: TGTGCCAGCACTGGGACTTCCTCCACAGATACGCAGTATTTT. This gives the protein CASTGTSSTDTQYF.

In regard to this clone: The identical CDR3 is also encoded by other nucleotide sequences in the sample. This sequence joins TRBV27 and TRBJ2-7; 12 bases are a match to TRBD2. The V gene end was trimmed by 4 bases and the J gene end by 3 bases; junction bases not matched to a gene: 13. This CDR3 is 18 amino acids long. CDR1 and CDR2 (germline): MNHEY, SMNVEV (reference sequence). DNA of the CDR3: TGTGCCAGCAGTTCCTTGATCGCGCGGACTAGCGGGAACTACGAGCAGTACTTC. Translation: CASSSLIARTSGNYEQYF.

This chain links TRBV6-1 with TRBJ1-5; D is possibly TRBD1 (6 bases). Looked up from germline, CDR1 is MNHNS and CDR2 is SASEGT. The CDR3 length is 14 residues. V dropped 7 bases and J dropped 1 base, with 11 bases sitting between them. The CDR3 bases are TGTGCCAGCAAACAGGGCTCGAGCAATCAGCCCCAGCATTTT. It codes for CASKQGSSNQPQHF.

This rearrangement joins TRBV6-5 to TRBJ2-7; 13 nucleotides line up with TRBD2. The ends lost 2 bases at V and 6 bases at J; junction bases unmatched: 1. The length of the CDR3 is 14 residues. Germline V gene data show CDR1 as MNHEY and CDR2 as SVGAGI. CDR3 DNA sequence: TGTGCCAGCAGTTACGGACTAGCGGGAGTCGAGCAGTACTTC. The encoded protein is CASSYGLAGVEQYF.

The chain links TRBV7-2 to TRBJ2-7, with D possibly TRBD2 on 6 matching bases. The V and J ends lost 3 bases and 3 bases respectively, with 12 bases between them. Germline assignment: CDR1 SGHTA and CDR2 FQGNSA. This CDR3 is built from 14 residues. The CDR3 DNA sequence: TGTGCCAGCAGCTTGCGGGACTTCCTCTACGAGCAGTACTTC. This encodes CASSLRDFLYEQYF.

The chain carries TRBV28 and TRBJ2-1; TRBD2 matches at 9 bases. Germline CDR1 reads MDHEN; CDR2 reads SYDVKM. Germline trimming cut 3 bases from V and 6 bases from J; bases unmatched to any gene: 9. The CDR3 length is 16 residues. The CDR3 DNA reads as TGTGCCAGCAGTTTGCTTCTAGCGGGATTTCGCAATGAGCAGTTCTTC. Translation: CASSLLLAGFRNEQFF.

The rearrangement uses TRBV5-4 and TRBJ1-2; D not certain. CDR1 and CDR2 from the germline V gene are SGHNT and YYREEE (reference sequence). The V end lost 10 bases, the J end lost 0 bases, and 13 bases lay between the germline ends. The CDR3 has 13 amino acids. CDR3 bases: TGTGCCGGCGGAAACGTAGCTAACTATGGCTACACCTTC. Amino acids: CAGGNVANYGYTF.

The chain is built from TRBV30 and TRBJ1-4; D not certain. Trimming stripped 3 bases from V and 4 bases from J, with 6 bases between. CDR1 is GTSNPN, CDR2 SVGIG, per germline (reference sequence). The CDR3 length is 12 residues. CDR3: CAWRQDNEKLFF. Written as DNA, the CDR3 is TGTGCCTGGAGGCAGGATAATGAAAAACTGTTTTTT.

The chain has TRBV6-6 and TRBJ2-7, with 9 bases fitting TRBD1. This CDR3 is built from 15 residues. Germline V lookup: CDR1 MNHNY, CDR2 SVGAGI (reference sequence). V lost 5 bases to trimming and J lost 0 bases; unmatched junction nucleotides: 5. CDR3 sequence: CASSLRQGVSYEQYF. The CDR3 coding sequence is TGTGCCAGCAGTCTTAGACAGGGGGTCTCCTACGAGCAGTACTTC.

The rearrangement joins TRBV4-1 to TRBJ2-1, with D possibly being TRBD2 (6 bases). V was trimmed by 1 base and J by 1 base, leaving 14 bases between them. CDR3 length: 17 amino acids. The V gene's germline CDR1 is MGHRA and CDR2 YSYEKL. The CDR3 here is CASSQGIGTSSYNEQFF. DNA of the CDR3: TGCGCCAGCAGCCAAGGGATCGGGACTTCATCCTACAATGAGCAGTTCTTC.

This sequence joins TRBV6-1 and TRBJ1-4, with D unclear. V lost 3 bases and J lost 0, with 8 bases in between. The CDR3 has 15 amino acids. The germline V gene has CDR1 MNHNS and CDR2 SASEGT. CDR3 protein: CASSERSATNEKLFF. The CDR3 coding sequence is TGTGCCAGCAGTGAGAGGTCCGCAACTAATGAAAAACTGTTTTTT.